Listed below are T cell receptor beta chains from one sample, sequenced in a study of T cell responses to AZD1222 COVID-19 vaccine. TCRdb keeps only in-frame clones here, not all; method: immunoSEQ multiplex PCR. The data hold under 200,000 clones, with roughly nine tenths observed a single time. The specimen was peripheral blood, collected on day 0 of AZD1222 vaccination. Source of these receptors: an adult in good health. Both conserved end residues are part of each CDR3. D genes are given only for firm matches. Size is omitted from some rows. Given values are once, few, many or a class for expanded clones.

D,J,V,size,DNA,CDR3
NA,TRBJ2-4,TRBV21-1,NA,TGTGCCAGCAGCGCCCGGGACAGCCGAGCGGAGGCCAAAAACATTCAGTACTTC,CASSARDSRAEAKNIQYF
NA,TRBJ2-7,TRBV5-6,NA,TGTGCCAGCACCCTCCTCTCTTCCTACGAGCAGTACTTC,CASTLLSSYEQYF
TRBD1,TRBJ1-1,TRBV7-9,NA,TGTGCCAGCAGCAAATGGACAGGGGGCGCCGGCACTGAAGCTTTCTTT,CASSKWTGGAGTEAFF
TRBD1,TRBJ2-3,TRBV5-1,NA,TGCGCCAGCAGTCGAGGACAGGGAGGCACAGATACGCAGTATTTT,CASSRGQGGTDTQYF
NA,TRBJ2-7,TRBV4-1,NA,TGCGCCAGCAGCCAATATCAGGGGAATTTCTACGAGCAGTACTTC,CASSQYQGNFYEQYF
NA,TRBJ2-1,TRBV5-1,NA,TGCGCCAGCAGCTTGCACAATGAGCAGTTCTTC,CASSLHNEQFF
TRBD1,TRBJ2-7,TRBV7-3,NA,TGTGCCAGCAGCCCCGCACCGACAGGGTACTACGAGCAGTACTTC,CASSPAPTGYYEQYF
TRBD1,TRBJ2-7,TRBV7-9,once,TGTGCCAGCAGCATGGGACAGGGTGTAAAAAACGAGCAGTACTTC,CASSMGQGVKNEQYF
TRBD1,TRBJ2-3,TRBV5-1,once,TGCGCCAGCAGAGAGACAGGGGGCCCAGATACGCAGTATTTT,CASRETGGPDTQYF
NA,TRBJ2-2,TRBV5-1,NA,TGCGCCAGCAGCTCCTACCTTGCGGGGCCAGGGGAGCTGTTTTTT,CASSSYLAGPGELFF
TRBD1,TRBJ1-2,TRBV7-9,few,TGTGCCAGCAGCTTATGGCAAACCCCCAGGACAGGGGGGGCGGGAGGCTACACCTTC,CASSLWQTPRTGGAGGYTF
NA,TRBJ2-5,TRBV4-1,NA,TGCGCCAGCAGCCTTGTGGCCGGCGACGAGACCCAGTACTTC,CASSLVAGDETQYF
NA,TRBJ1-2,TRBV3-1/TRBV3-2,NA,TGTGCCAGCAGCCAAGAGGTGCAGGCACATGGCTACACCTTC,CASSQEVQAHGYTF
NA,TRBJ1-3,TRBV19,NA,TGTGCCAGTAACAATGTACAGGGCTCTGGAAACACCATATATTTT,CASNNVQGSGNTIYF
TRBD1,TRBJ1-1,TRBV6-6,NA,TGTGCCGAAGGGACAGGGGGCTCAACTGAAGCTTTCTTT,CAEGTGGSTEAFF
NA,TRBJ1-1,TRBV7-3,NA,TGTGCCAGCAGCCCGACTTCAGACTCAATGGTTGAAGCTTTCTTT,CASSPTSDSMVEAFF
NA,TRBJ1-2,TRBV11-2,NA,TGTGCCAGCAGCTTACAGGGGAACTATGGCTACACCTTC,CASSLQGNYGYTF
NA,TRBJ1-2,TRBV18,NA,TGTGCCAGCTCACCTTGGGACGATGGCTACACCTTC,CASSPWDDGYTF
NA,TRBJ1-3,TRBV30,NA,TGTGCCTGGAACCGGGCCCTTGATACTCTGAGCTCTGGAAACACCATATATTTT,CAWNRALDTLSSGNTIYF
NA,TRBJ2-1,TRBV3-1/TRBV3-2,NA,TGTGCCAGCAGCCAAACGGGTAATGAGCAGTTCTTC,CASSQTGNEQFF
NA,TRBJ2-7,TRBV19,NA,TGTGCCAGTAGTATAGAGGGGACCCTCGATTCCTACGATGAGCAGTACTTC,CASSIEGTLDSYDEQYF
NA,TRBJ1-2,TRBV27,NA,TGTGCCAGCAGTCCCTTATATGGCTACACCTTC,CASSPLYGYTF
TRBD1,TRBJ1-4,TRBV28,NA,TGTGCCAGCAGTGATATAAGAACGACAGGGTCCGGAGAAAAACTGTTTTTT,CASSDIRTTGSGEKLFF
NA,TRBJ1-2,TRBV28,NA,TGTGCCAGCAGTTTGGTTGACTATGGCTACACCTTC,CASSLVDYGYTF
NA,TRBJ1-1,TRBV10-1,NA,TGCGCCAGCAGTGAGGCAGCTCACACTGAAGCTTTCTTT,CASSEAAHTEAFF
NA,TRBJ2-7,TRBV12-3/TRBV12-4,once,TGTGCCAGCCGGGACGGAGCCTACGAGCAGTACTTC,CASRDGAYEQYF
NA,TRBJ2-1,TRBV19,NA,TGTGCCAGTAGTTCGAACCCGACTAGAAATGAGCAGTTCTTC,CASSSNPTRNEQFF
NA,TRBJ1-1,TRBV7-9,NA,TGTGCCAGCAGCTTAGTGAACACTGAAGCTTTCTTT,CASSLVNTEAFF
NA,TRBJ1-2,TRBV23-1,NA,TGCGCCAGCAGTCAGTTAGGGGCGCGGGGCTACACCTTC,CASSQLGARGYTF
TRBD1,TRBJ2-7,TRBV3-1/TRBV3-2,NA,TGTGCCAGCAGCCAAAGGGGACAGGCCCCTGCACGCGAGCAGTACTTC,CASSQRGQAPAREQYF
TRBD1,TRBJ2-7,TRBV9,NA,TGTGCCAGCAGCGTGGCCGGGACAGGGACGCACGAGCAGTACTTC,CASSVAGTGTHEQYF
NA,TRBJ1-2,TRBV5-6,NA,TGTGCCAGCAGCTTGGCGGGGGGCGGTGGCTACACCTTC,CASSLAGGGGYTF
NA,TRBJ1-2,TRBV7-3,NA,TGTGCCAGCAGCTTAGAAGGATCGGTCGGGTATGGCTACACCTTC,CASSLEGSVGYGYTF
TRBD2,TRBJ2-3,TRBV5-4,NA,TGTGCCAGCGGGACTAGCGGGGGGGCAGATACGCAGTATTTT,CASGTSGGADTQYF
NA,TRBJ2-2,TRBV7-2,few,TGTGCCAGCAGCTCAGACAGCGGTCGGTCCGGGGAGCTGTTTTTT,CASSSDSGRSGELFF
NA,TRBJ1-1,TRBV10-3,once,TGTGCCATCAGTGCCTACAGGGAGGAAGCTTTCTTT,CAISAYREEAFF
TRBD1,TRBJ1-1,TRBV5-4,NA,TGTGCCAGCTGGTCCGGGACAGGGGGAGCTGAAGCTTTCTTT,CASWSGTGGAEAFF
NA,TRBJ1-1,TRBV28,NA,TGTGCCAGCAGTTTACTGGGTACTGGTGCTTTCTTT,CASSLLGTGAFF
NA,TRBJ1-5,TRBV7-8,NA,TGTGCCAGCAGCGCCCAGAGCATTCAGCCCCAGCATTTT,CASSAQSIQPQHF
NA,TRBJ1-2,TRBV5-1,NA,TGCGCCAGCAGCTTGGAGACGAGGAGCTATGGCTACACCTTC,CASSLETRSYGYTF
TRBD1,TRBJ2-7,TRBV28,NA,TGTGCCAGCAGTTTTATCCCGTCGACAGGGTCTAACGAGCAGTACTTC,CASSFIPSTGSNEQYF
TRBD1,TRBJ1-5,TRBV4-1,few,TGCGCCAGCAGCCAGGTGACAGGGGGAATAAGCAATCAGCCCCAGCATTTT,CASSQVTGGISNQPQHF
NA,TRBJ2-3,TRBV28,NA,TGTGCCAGCAGGAGGGACGCTACAGATACGCAGTATTTT,CASRRDATDTQYF
NA,TRBJ1-1,TRBV9,NA,TGTGCCAGCAGCTCGGGCAACCTGAACACTGAAGCTTTCTTT,CASSSGNLNTEAFF
NA,TRBJ1-2,TRBV3-1/TRBV3-2,NA,TGTGCCAGCAGCCAAGTTGGAGGGCCTTTCGGTAGGAACTATGGCTACACCTTC,CASSQVGGPFGRNYGYTF
TRBD2,TRBJ2-1,TRBV6-5,NA,TGTGCCAGCAGTTCACGGGGGGGACACAATGAGCAGTTCTTC,CASSSRGGHNEQFF
NA,TRBJ2-7,TRBV6-5,NA,TGTGCCAGCAGAAGACCGGGCTCCTACGAGCAGTACTTC,CASRRPGSYEQYF
NA,TRBJ1-5,TRBV5-8,NA,TGTGCCAGCAGCTTGGCCGGGACGGCTATTCAGCCCCAGCATTTT,CASSLAGTAIQPQHF
TRBD1,TRBJ1-3,TRBV9,NA,TGTGCCAGCAGCGTAGAGGCCAGGGGGAACACCATATATTTT,CASSVEARGNTIYF
NA,TRBJ1-3,TRBV7-6,NA,TGTGCCAGCAGCTTAGGTCAGCCCTTCTCTGGAAACACCATATATTTT,CASSLGQPFSGNTIYF
NA,TRBJ1-6,TRBV5-8,NA,TGTGCCAGCAGCCAGTTTGGCGGTAATTCACCCCTCCACTTT,CASSQFGGNSPLHF
TRBD2,TRBJ2-5,TRBV7-2,NA,TGTGCCAGCAGCTTAAACGGACTAGCGGTAGAGACCCAGTACTTC,CASSLNGLAVETQYF
NA,TRBJ2-3,TRBV5-1,NA,TGCGCCAGCTCCTGGGGGCAGACCAAAGATACGCAGTATTTT,CASSWGQTKDTQYF
NA,TRBJ1-3,TRBV7-2,NA,TGTGCCAGCAGCTTAATTTCTGGTTCGATTTCTGGAAACACCATATATTTT,CASSLISGSISGNTIYF
TRBD2,TRBJ2-1,TRBV5-1,NA,TGCGCCAGCAGCTCGTTGCCTCTAGCGGGGAGTCTTTACAATGAGCAGTTCTTC,CASSSLPLAGSLYNEQFF
NA,TRBJ1-5,TRBV28,NA,TGTGCCAGCAGCTCCCCTAGGCCCCAGCATTTT,CASSSPRPQHF